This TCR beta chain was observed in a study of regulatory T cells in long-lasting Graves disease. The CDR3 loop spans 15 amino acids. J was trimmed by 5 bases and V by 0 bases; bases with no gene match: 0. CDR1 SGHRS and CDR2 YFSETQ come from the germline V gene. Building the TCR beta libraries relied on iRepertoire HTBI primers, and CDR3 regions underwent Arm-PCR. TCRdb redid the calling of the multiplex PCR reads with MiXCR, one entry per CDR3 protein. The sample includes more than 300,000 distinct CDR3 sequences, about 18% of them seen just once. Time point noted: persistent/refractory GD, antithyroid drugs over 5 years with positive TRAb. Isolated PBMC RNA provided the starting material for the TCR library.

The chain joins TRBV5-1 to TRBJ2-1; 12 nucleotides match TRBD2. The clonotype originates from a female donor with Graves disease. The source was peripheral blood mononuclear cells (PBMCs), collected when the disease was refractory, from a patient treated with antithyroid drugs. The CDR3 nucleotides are TGCGCCAGCAGCTTGGGACTAGCGGGGGACAATGAGCAGTTCTTC. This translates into CASSLGLAGDNEQFF. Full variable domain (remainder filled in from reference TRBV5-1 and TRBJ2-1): KAGVTQTPRYLIKTRGQQVTLSCSPISGHRSVSWYQQTPGQGLQFLFEYFSETQRNKGNFPGRFSGRQFSNSRSEMNVSTLELGDSALYLCASSLGLAGDNEQFFGPGTRLTVL.